This entry concerns a single TCR beta chain. Its antigen is as yet unknown. This record belongs to a study of cytotoxic CD8 clonotypes in ibrutinib-treated CLL. General study points: Public clonotypes were uncommon and contracted or stayed stable on treatment.

Profiled with immunoSEQ multiplex PCR; TCRdb holds only in-frame clones, not every one. This repertoire shows more than 150,000 clones, around three quarters found once; its top ten account for about an eighth. This material consisted of PBMCs, taken after 24 months of ibrutinib treatment. This TCR came from a human donor with chronic lymphocytic leukemia.

DNA of the CDR3: TGTGCCAGCAGTGGGGACTACATGGGCTACACCTTC. Translating gives CASSGDYMGYTF. This chain joins TRBV25-1 and TRBJ1-2, with D perhaps TRBD1 (5 bases). CDR3 length: 12 amino acids. Germline CDR1 reads MGHDK; CDR2 reads SYGVNS. The V gene lost 4 bases and the J gene lost 8 bases, with 11 bases spanning the gap.